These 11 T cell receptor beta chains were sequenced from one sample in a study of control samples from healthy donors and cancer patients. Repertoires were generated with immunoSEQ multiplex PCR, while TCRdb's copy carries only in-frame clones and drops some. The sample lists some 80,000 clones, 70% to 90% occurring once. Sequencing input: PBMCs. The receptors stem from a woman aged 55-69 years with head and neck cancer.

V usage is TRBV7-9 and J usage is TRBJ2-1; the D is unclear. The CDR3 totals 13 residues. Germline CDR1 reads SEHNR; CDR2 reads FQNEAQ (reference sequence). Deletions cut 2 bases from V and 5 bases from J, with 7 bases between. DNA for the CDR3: TGTGCCAGCAGCTTAACCCCCAACAATGAGCAGTTCTTC. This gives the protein CASSLTPNNEQFF.

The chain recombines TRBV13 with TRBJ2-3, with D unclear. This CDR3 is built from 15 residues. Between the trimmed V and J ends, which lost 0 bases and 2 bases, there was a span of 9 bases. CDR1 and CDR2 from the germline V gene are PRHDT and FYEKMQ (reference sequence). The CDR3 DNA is TGTGCCAGCAGCTTAGGAGGCGGAGCCACAGATACGCAGTATTTT. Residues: CASSLGGGATDTQYF.

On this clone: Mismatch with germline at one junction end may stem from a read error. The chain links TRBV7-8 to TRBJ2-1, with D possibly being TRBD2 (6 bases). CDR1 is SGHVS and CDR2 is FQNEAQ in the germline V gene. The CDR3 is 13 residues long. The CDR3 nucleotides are TGTGCCAGCAGATTAGCCTCCGGGACTGGGGAGTTCTTC. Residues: CASRLASGTGEFF. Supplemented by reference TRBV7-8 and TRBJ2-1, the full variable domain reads GAGVSQSPRYKVAKRGQDVALRCDPISGHVSLFWYQQALGQGPEFLTYFQNEAQLDKSGLPSDRFFAERPEGSVSTLKIQRTQQEDSAVYLCASRLASGTGEFFGPGTRLTVL.

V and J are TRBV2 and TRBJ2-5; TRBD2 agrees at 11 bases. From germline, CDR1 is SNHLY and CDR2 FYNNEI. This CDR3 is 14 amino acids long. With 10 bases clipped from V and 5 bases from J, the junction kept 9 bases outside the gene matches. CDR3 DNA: TGTGCCACCACTAGCGGGAGAAGTATGGAGACCCAGTACTTC. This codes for CATTSGRSMETQYF. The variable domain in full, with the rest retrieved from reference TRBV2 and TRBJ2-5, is EPEVTQTPSHQVTQMGQEVILRCVPISNHLYFYWYRQILGQKVEFLVSFYNNEISEKSEIFDDQFSVERPDGSNFTLKIRSTKLEDSAMYFCATTSGRSMETQYFGPGTRLLVL.

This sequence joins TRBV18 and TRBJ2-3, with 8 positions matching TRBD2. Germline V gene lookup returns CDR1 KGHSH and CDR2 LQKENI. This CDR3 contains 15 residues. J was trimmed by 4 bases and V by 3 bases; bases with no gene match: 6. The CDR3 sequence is CASSPAGGLADTQYF. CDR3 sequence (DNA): TGTGCCAGCTCACCGGCGGGAGGATTGGCAGATACGCAGTATTTT.

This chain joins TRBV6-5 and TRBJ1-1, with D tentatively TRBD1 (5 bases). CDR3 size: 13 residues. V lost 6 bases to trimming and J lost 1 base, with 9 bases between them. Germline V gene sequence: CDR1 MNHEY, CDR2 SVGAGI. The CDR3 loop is CASRDTGNTEAFF. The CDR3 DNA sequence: TGTGCCAGCAGGGATACAGGGAACACTGAAGCTTTCTTT.

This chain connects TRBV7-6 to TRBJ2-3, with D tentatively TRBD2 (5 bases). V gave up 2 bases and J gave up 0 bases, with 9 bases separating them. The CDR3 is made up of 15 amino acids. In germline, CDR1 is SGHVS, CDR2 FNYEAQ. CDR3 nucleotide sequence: TGTGCCAGCAGCTTATCTCAGCGGAGCACAGATACGCAGTATTTT. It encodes CASSLSQRSTDTQYF.

Written as DNA, the CDR3 is TGCGCCAGCAGCTTGGACGGAGCAAACACTGAAGCTTTCTTT. Amino acids: CASSLDGANTEAFF. The V gene is TRBV5-1, the J gene TRBJ1-1; D remains unclear. With 0 bases removed from V and 2 bases from J, the gap between germline ends came to 8 bases. CDR1 is SGHRS and CDR2 is YFSETQ in the germline V gene. The CDR3 runs 14 residues.

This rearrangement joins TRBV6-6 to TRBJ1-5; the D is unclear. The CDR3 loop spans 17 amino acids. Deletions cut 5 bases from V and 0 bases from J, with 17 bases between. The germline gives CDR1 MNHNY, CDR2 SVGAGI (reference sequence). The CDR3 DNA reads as TGTGCCAGCAGTCCACGGACGGCGGGCGGTAGCAATCAGCCCCAGCATTTT. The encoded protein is CASSPRTAGGSNQPQHF.

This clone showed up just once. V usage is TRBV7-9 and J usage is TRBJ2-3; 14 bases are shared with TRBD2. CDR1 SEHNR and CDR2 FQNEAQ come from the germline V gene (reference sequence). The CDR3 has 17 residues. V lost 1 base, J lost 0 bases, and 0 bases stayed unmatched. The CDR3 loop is CASSLGLAGGSTDTQYF. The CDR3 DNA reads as TGTGCCAGCAGCTTAGGACTAGCGGGAGGGAGCACAGATACGCAGTATTTT.

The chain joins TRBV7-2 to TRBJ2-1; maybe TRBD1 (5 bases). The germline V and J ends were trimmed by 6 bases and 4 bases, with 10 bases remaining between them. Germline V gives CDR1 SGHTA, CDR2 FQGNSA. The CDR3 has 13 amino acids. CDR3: CASSGAGYNEQFF. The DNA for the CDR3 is TGTGCCAGCAGTGGGGCAGGGTACAATGAGCAGTTCTTC.